This is a list of T cell receptor beta chains from one sample in a study of blood T cell repertoires in COVID-19. TCRdb's table, derived via immunoSEQ multiplex PCR, lists solely in-frame clones and lacks some. Of approximately 150,000 clones in the sample, approximately 87% were seen once. Specimen: peripheral blood. The origin of the receptors is a man aged 50-60 years who had recovered from COVID-19. Each CDR3 is given with its conserved first and last residue. The order of the fields is V gene, J gene, clone size, D gene, CDR3 DNA, CDR3 protein. D genes are given only for firm matches. Expanded clones get a size class; other rows say once, few or many, or leave the size out.

v_call: TRBV11-2
j_call: TRBJ2-7
clone_size: once
d_call: TRBD1
cdr3_nt: TGTGCCAGCAGCTTAAACCCAGGGGGCTTGTACGAGCAGTACTTC
cdr3_aa: CASSLNPGGLYEQYF

v_call: TRBV19
j_call: TRBJ1-1
clone_size: NA
d_call: TRBD1
cdr3_nt: TGTGCCAGTAGTTTTACAGGGGGCCGGGAAGCTTTCTTT
cdr3_aa: CASSFTGGREAFF

v_call: TRBV6-1
j_call: TRBJ1-6
clone_size: NA
d_call: NA
cdr3_nt: TGTGCCAGCAGTGAAGCGGTCGGGGGGGTTTACTATAATTCACCCCTCCACTTT
cdr3_aa: CASSEAVGGVYYNSPLHF

v_call: TRBV27
j_call: TRBJ2-5
clone_size: NA
d_call: NA
cdr3_nt: TGTGCCAGCAGTCCACGGAAGGACATGGAGACCCAGTACTTC
cdr3_aa: CASSPRKDMETQYF

v_call: TRBV27
j_call: TRBJ1-4
clone_size: NA
d_call: TRBD1
cdr3_nt: TGTGCCAGCAGTACGTACCGACAGGGAGAAAAACTGTTTTTT
cdr3_aa: CASSTYRQGEKLFF

v_call: TRBV7-6
j_call: TRBJ1-6
clone_size: NA
d_call: TRBD1
cdr3_nt: TGTGCCAGCAGCCCGGGGACAGGGCATAATACACCCCTCCACTTT
cdr3_aa: CASSPGTGHNTPLHF

v_call: TRBV10-3
j_call: TRBJ2-7
clone_size: NA
d_call: NA
cdr3_nt: TGTGCCATCAGTGAACGGGGTGGACTCAGGGGGGACGAGCAGTACTTC
cdr3_aa: CAISERGGLRGDEQYF

v_call: TRBV5-6
j_call: TRBJ2-7
clone_size: NA
d_call: NA
cdr3_nt: TGTGCCAGCAGCCGGGACACCCGGTACGAGCAGTACTTC
cdr3_aa: CASSRDTRYEQYF

v_call: TRBV19
j_call: TRBJ1-4
clone_size: NA
d_call: NA
cdr3_nt: TGTGCCAGTAGTGATGCGGGTCGCAGGGAGGGTGAAAAACTGTTTTTT
cdr3_aa: CASSDAGRREGEKLFF

v_call: TRBV19
j_call: TRBJ1-2
clone_size: NA
d_call: NA
cdr3_nt: TGTGCCAGTAGTCCGACAGGTGACTATGGCTACACCTTC
cdr3_aa: CASSPTGDYGYTF

v_call: TRBV18
j_call: TRBJ2-7
clone_size: NA
d_call: TRBD1
cdr3_nt: TGTGCCAGCTCACCAGGGACAGGGGTCTACGAGCAGTACTTC
cdr3_aa: CASSPGTGVYEQYF

v_call: TRBV19
j_call: TRBJ1-2
clone_size: NA
d_call: NA
cdr3_nt: TGTGCCAGTAGTCCTTGGACAAGAGTTGGCTACACCTTC
cdr3_aa: CASSPWTRVGYTF

v_call: TRBV3-1/TRBV3-2
j_call: TRBJ1-2
clone_size: NA
d_call: NA
cdr3_nt: TGTGCCAGCAGCCAAATAGTTAACTATGGCTACACCTTC
cdr3_aa: CASSQIVNYGYTF

v_call: TRBV9
j_call: TRBJ1-6
clone_size: NA
d_call: TRBD1
cdr3_nt: TGTGCCAGCAGCCTAGGGACAGGGGGCAACAATTCACCCCTCCACTTT
cdr3_aa: CASSLGTGGNNSPLHF

v_call: TRBV9
j_call: TRBJ1-2
clone_size: once
d_call: NA
cdr3_nt: TGTGCCAGCAGCGTAGGTTCTGAGGGCTATGGCTACACCTTC
cdr3_aa: CASSVGSEGYGYTF

v_call: TRBV7-9
j_call: TRBJ1-3
clone_size: few
d_call: TRBD1
cdr3_nt: TGTGCCAGCAGCTTCCCACGAACGACAGGGTCTGGAAACACCATATATTTT
cdr3_aa: CASSFPRTTGSGNTIYF

v_call: TRBV12-5
j_call: TRBJ1-1
clone_size: NA
d_call: NA
cdr3_nt: TGTGCTAGTGGTTCACCCGAGACGACAGGGAACACTGAAGCTTTCTTT
cdr3_aa: CASGSPETTGNTEAFF

v_call: TRBV7-2
j_call: TRBJ1-1
clone_size: NA
d_call: NA
cdr3_nt: TGTGCCAGCACCTGGACAGTGGGCGAAGCTTTCTTT
cdr3_aa: CASTWTVGEAFF

v_call: TRBV11-3
j_call: TRBJ2-7
clone_size: many
d_call: TRBD2
cdr3_nt: TGTGCCAGCTCGGTCGGACTAGCGGGGGGGCGGCAGCAGTACTTC
cdr3_aa: CASSVGLAGGRQQYF

v_call: TRBV3-1/TRBV3-2
j_call: TRBJ1-5
clone_size: NA
d_call: NA
cdr3_nt: TGTGCCAGCAGCCAAGATCCCTTTGGGGGCCAGGGGACGCAGCCCCAGCATTTT
cdr3_aa: CASSQDPFGGQGTQPQHF

v_call: TRBV11-3
j_call: TRBJ1-3
clone_size: NA
d_call: TRBD1
cdr3_nt: TGTGCCAGCAGCCTGGGACAGACTGGAAACACCATATATTTT
cdr3_aa: CASSLGQTGNTIYF

v_call: TRBV5-1
j_call: TRBJ2-5
clone_size: NA
d_call: TRBD2
cdr3_nt: TGCGCCAGCAGCTTAAGCGGGGGGTTCGAGACCCAGTACTTC
cdr3_aa: CASSLSGGFETQYF

v_call: TRBV14
j_call: TRBJ1-4
clone_size: NA
d_call: TRBD1
cdr3_nt: TGTGCCAGCAGCTTGCGACAGGGGGCGGGGGAAAAACTGTTTTTT
cdr3_aa: CASSLRQGAGEKLFF

v_call: TRBV3-1/TRBV3-2
j_call: TRBJ2-7
clone_size: NA
d_call: TRBD2
cdr3_nt: TGTGCCAGCAGCCAAGATCTAAAGGGACTAGCGGGGGGCTCTTCTGTCCACGAGCAGTACTTC
cdr3_aa: CASSQDLKGLAGGSSVHEQYF

v_call: TRBV4-3
j_call: TRBJ1-2
clone_size: once
d_call: TRBD1
cdr3_nt: TGCGCCAGCAGCCAGGGTACAGGGGGCCCCAACTATGGCTACACCTTC
cdr3_aa: CASSQGTGGPNYGYTF

v_call: TRBV18
j_call: TRBJ1-5
clone_size: few
d_call: NA
cdr3_nt: TGTGCCAGCTCACAATCCCCCCCGGCCGGGAATCAGCCCCAGCATTTT
cdr3_aa: CASSQSPPAGNQPQHF

v_call: TRBV11-3
j_call: TRBJ2-1
clone_size: few
d_call: TRBD2
cdr3_nt: TGTGCCAGCAGTTCCGGGACTAGCGGCTCCTACAATGAGCAGTTCTTC
cdr3_aa: CASSSGTSGSYNEQFF

v_call: TRBV9
j_call: TRBJ2-7
clone_size: NA
d_call: NA
cdr3_nt: TGTGCCAGCAGCGCCATCCCAGACAGGTTGACCTACGAGCAGTACTTC
cdr3_aa: CASSAIPDRLTYEQYF

v_call: TRBV3-1/TRBV3-2
j_call: TRBJ2-7
clone_size: NA
d_call: TRBD2
cdr3_nt: TGTGCCAGCAGCCAAACTAGCGGCCCCTACGAGCAGTACTTC
cdr3_aa: CASSQTSGPYEQYF

v_call: TRBV2
j_call: TRBJ1-4
clone_size: NA
d_call: NA
cdr3_nt: TGTGCCAGCAGTGTTCTCGGAGAGAATGAAAAACTGTTTTTT
cdr3_aa: CASSVLGENEKLFF